This is a list of T cell receptor beta chains from one sample in a study of blood T cell repertoires in COVID-19. Some clones are missing from TCRdb's copy, which holds only in-frame ones; the method was immunoSEQ multiplex PCR. The table lists 250,000 to 350,000 clones, 70% to 90% of them singletons. The specimen was PBMCs or T cells enriched from blood (not recorded which). The receptors derive from a woman in her sixties or seventies in a cohort exposed to, infected with or recovered from COVID-19 (not recorded which). CDR3s include the opening cysteine and the closing phenylalanine or tryptophan. D genes are given only for firm matches. Size values are once, few and many counts, or a class for expanded clones, and some rows have none.

D gene | J gene | V gene | clone size | CDR3 DNA | CDR3 protein
- | TRBJ2-7 | TRBV11-2 | - | TGTGCCAGCAGCTTAACTTCCTACGAGCAGTACTTC | CASSLTSYEQYF
TRBD2 | TRBJ2-3 | TRBV4-1 | - | TGCGCCAGCAGCCAAGACGGGACTAGCGGGACAACGCAGTATTTT | CASSQDGTSGTTQYF
- | TRBJ2-1 | TRBV7-2 | - | TGTGCCAGCAGCTTAGTTCGCGGTCGGGGTGCCAATGAGCAGTTCTTC | CASSLVRGRGANEQFF
- | TRBJ1-6 | TRBV5-4 | - | TGTGCCAGCAGGACCGGGGGTAATTCACCCCTCCACTTT | CASRTGGNSPLHF
- | TRBJ2-7 | TRBV10-1 | few | TGCGCCAGCAGTGAAGTGGGCTCTGCGGGGGAGCAGTACTTC | CASSEVGSAGEQYF
- | TRBJ2-5 | TRBV7-3 | - | TGTGCCAGCAGCACCTACAGCCAAGAGACCCAGTACTTC | CASSTYSQETQYF
TRBD1 | TRBJ1-2 | TRBV9 | - | TGTGCCAGCAGCTCCCGGACAGGAGTCGTCTATGGCTACACCTTC | CASSSRTGVVYGYTF
- | TRBJ2-7 | TRBV28 | - | TGTGCCAGCAGTTCTCCCTGGGCAGGGAAGGACGAGCAGTACTTC | CASSSPWAGKDEQYF
- | TRBJ2-1 | TRBV18 | - | TGTGCCAGCTCCCTCACCGGGGGTGAGCAGTTCTTC | CASSLTGGEQFF
- | TRBJ1-3 | TRBV5-4 | few | TGTGCCAGCAGTTGGGACTGGGGAAACACCATATATTTT | CASSWDWGNTIYF
TRBD2 | TRBJ2-1 | TRBV2 | - | TGTGCCAGCACCCTCCTAGCGGGATGGGATGAGCAGTTCTTC | CASTLLAGWDEQFF
- | TRBJ2-2 | TRBV19 | - | TGTGCCAGTAGCCTCTCGGGGGTGATCGGGGAGCTGTTTTTT | CASSLSGVIGELFF
- | TRBJ1-3 | TRBV29-1 | - | TGCAGCGTTGGGACATTCTCTGGAAACACCATATATTTT | CSVGTFSGNTIYF
TRBD1 | TRBJ2-1 | TRBV6-5 | - | TGTGCCAGCGTCAAAGGACAGGGGGCCTACAATGAGCAGTTCTTC | CASVKGQGAYNEQFF
- | TRBJ1-5 | TRBV24-1 | - | TGTGCCACCAGTGATTCGGAGGGGAGCAATCAGCCCCAGCATTTT | CATSDSEGSNQPQHF
- | TRBJ2-5 | TRBV7-9 | - | TGTGCCAGCAGCTCCTCGGGGATGGACGTGAAGACCCAGTACTTC | CASSSSGMDVKTQYF
TRBD2 | TRBJ2-2 | TRBV6-2/TRBV6-3 | - | TGTGCCAGCAGCCCCCAGACTAGCCCCGGGGAGCTGTTTTTT | CASSPQTSPGELFF
- | TRBJ2-5 | TRBV12-5 | - | TGTGCTAGTGGTTTGGGGGCTAAAGAGACCCAGTACTTC | CASGLGAKETQYF
TRBD1 | TRBJ1-2 | TRBV5-1 | - | TGCGCCAGCAGCGAGGGACAGGGCCATGGCTACACCTTC | CASSEGQGHGYTF
- | TRBJ2-5 | TRBV19 | - | TGTGCCAGTAGTCCCCGCGGGACGGGCTGGGGGACCCAGTACTTC | CASSPRGTGWGTQYF
- | TRBJ2-7 | TRBV5-6 | - | TGTGCCAGCAGTCGCCTAGGCTACGAGCAGTACTTC | CASSRLGYEQYF
- | TRBJ1-1 | TRBV19 | - | TGTGCGTCCCAACCTACAGTTCTACCTTCCAACACTGAAGCTTTCTTT | CASQPTVLPSNTEAFF
- | TRBJ2-7 | TRBV5-1 | - | TGCGCCAGCAGCTTGGACGGAGCCTACGAGCAGTACTTC | CASSLDGAYEQYF
TRBD1 | TRBJ1-4 | TRBV20-1 | once | TGCAGTGCTAGTTTAAGGGGGCGGGAAAAACTGTTTTTT | CSASLRGREKLFF
TRBD1 | TRBJ2-1 | TRBV7-9 | once | TGTGCCAGCAGCTTAGGGGACAGGTCCGACAATGAGCAGTTCTTC | CASSLGDRSDNEQFF
- | TRBJ2-3 | TRBV5-1 | - | TGCGCCAGCAGCCCCCCGTTTAGCGGTACAGATACGCAGTATTTT | CASSPPFSGTDTQYF
- | TRBJ1-6 | TRBV30 | - | TGTGCCTGGAAGGGGTCGAGCTCCTATAATTCACCCCTCCACTTT | CAWKGSSSYNSPLHF
TRBD2 | TRBJ2-1 | TRBV4-2 | - | TGTGCCAGCAGCCAAAGTAGAACGGGACTAGCGATCAATGAGCAGTTCTTC | CASSQSRTGLAINEQFF
TRBD1 | TRBJ1-3 | TRBV19 | once | TGTGCCAGTAACGCTTACGGACGGGGACAGGGGTTCGGAAACACCATATATTTT | CASNAYGRGQGFGNTIYF
- | TRBJ1-1 | TRBV25-1 | - | TGTGCCAGCAGTGAAGGGAGACATCAGAACACTGAAGCTTTCTTT | CASSEGRHQNTEAFF
- | TRBJ2-1 | TRBV5-8 | - | TGTGCCAGCAGCTTACAGTACAATGAGCAGTTCTTC | CASSLQYNEQFF
- | TRBJ1-6 | TRBV11-2 | - | TGTGCCAGCAGCTTAGCCTTCCGGAGCTCCTATAATTCACCCCTCCACTTT | CASSLAFRSSYNSPLHF
TRBD2 | TRBJ2-1 | TRBV4-2 | few | TGTGCCAGCAGCCAAGATCAACTAGCGGGAGTCTTCAATGAGCAGTTCTTC | CASSQDQLAGVFNEQFF
- | TRBJ2-6 | TRBV6-5 | - | TGTGCCAGCACCTCTGGAGGGGGGGCCAACGTCCTGACTTTC | CASTSGGGANVLTF
- | TRBJ2-7 | TRBV5-1 | - | TGCGCCAGCAGTGTACAGGGCTCCTACGAGCAGTACTTC | CASSVQGSYEQYF
TRBD1 | TRBJ1-5 | TRBV10-2 | - | TGCGCCAGCAGAAGTGGGACAGGCTACAATCAGCCCCAGCATTTT | CASRSGTGYNQPQHF
TRBD2 | TRBJ2-5 | TRBV11-2 | - | TGTGCCAGCAGCTCCCCCTATACTAGCGGGTACCAAGAGACCCAGTACTTC | CASSSPYTSGYQETQYF
- | TRBJ1-4 | TRBV6-6 | - | TGTGCCAGCTACAGTGCAACTAATGAAAAACTGTTTTTT | CASYSATNEKLFF
- | TRBJ1-6 | TRBV4-2 | - | TGTGCCAGCAGCCAAGACCTCAGGGGAAGTAGGAATTCACCCCTCCACTTT | CASSQDLRGSRNSPLHF
- | TRBJ1-6 | TRBV11-3 | - | TGTGCCAGCAGCAAGGTGGGGCAGGGGTCCAATGGCCGATATAATTCACCCCTCCACTTT | CASSKVGQGSNGRYNSPLHF
TRBD2 | TRBJ2-1 | TRBV28 | - | TGTGCCAGCAGTTCTCGACTAGCGGGAGGAGGTGGGCAGTTCTTC | CASSSRLAGGGGQFF
TRBD2 | TRBJ2-3 | TRBV14 | - | TGTGCCAGCAGCCAAGGCTTCAGCGGGGGTTCAGGAGAAACGCAGTATTTT | CASSQGFSGGSGETQYF
TRBD2 | TRBJ2-5 | TRBV2 | - | TGTGCCAGCAGTGAAGGCTTAGGACTAGCGGACCCTAAAGGGGAGACCCAGTACTTC | CASSEGLGLADPKGETQYF
- | TRBJ1-6 | TRBV21-1 | - | TGTGCCAGCAGCGGTAAAGCGGGACATTATAATTCACCCCTCCACTTT | CASSGKAGHYNSPLHF
TRBD2 | TRBJ2-3 | TRBV2 | - | TGTGCCAGCAGTTATAGCGGGAGCGGGCGAGATACGCAGTATTTT | CASSYSGSGRDTQYF